This T cell receptor beta chain is drawn from a study of identical twins. MiXCR, applied by TCRdb to the 5' RACE reads, yields one record per CDR3 protein. The sample holds roughly 250,000 distinct CDR3 sequences, approximately 7.3% seen once. Per germline, CDR1 LNHNV and CDR2 YYDKDF (reference sequence). Trimming left V 0 bases short and J 2 bases short, with 20 bases between. This CDR3 is 18 amino acids long. A further study also used this sample, focusing on yellow fever vaccine responses in identical twins.

The clonotype comes from a young woman in good health. The rearrangement uses TRBV15 and TRBJ2-7; weak D call: TRBD1 (6 bases). The sequenced sample consisted of CD8+ T cells sorted from blood. This chain's CDR3 is CATSRDTRAGASTYEQYF. The CDR3 region has the DNA TGTGCCACCAGCAGAGATACCCGAGCAGGGGCCTCGACCTACGAGCAGTACTTC.